The 9 T cell receptor beta chains reported below all come from one sample, sequenced in a study of cytomegalovirus exposure and HLA in healthy donors. Researchers ran the PCR with 60 Vbeta and 13 Jbeta primers. Measured with immunoSEQ multiplex PCR; TCRdb has only the in-frame clones, and not every one. This table holds around 200,000 clones, roughly four fifths found once. Specimen: PBMCs. The source of these receptors is a man over 45 in good health and CMV-seronegative.

This CDR3 is CASSPTSGGTDTQYF. The CDR3 bases are TGTGCCAGCTCACCAACCAGCGGGGGGACAGATACGCAGTATTTT. V usage is TRBV18 and J usage is TRBJ2-3; 9 nucleotides line up with TRBD2. The trim removed 2 bases at V and 3 bases at J, leaving 3 bases unmatched. This CDR3 is built from 15 residues. Germline V lookup: CDR1 KGHSH, CDR2 LQKENI.

As DNA, the CDR3 is TGTGCCAGAAGCCCCACACACAGGGGACGGAATACTAATTCACCCCTCCACTTT. It is translated as CARSPTHRGRNTNSPLHF. V is TRBV5-3 and J is TRBJ1-6; TRBD1 agrees at 7 bases. TRBV5-3 is treated as an ORF (open reading frame) with a function not yet certain. The CDR3 is 18 amino acids. The J segment lost 6 bases and the V segment lost 4 bases, leaving 16 bases of the junction unmatched.

The chain carries TRBV30 and TRBJ2-7; D possibly corresponds to TRBD1 (6 bases). V lost 2 bases to trimming and J lost 4 bases, with 12 bases between them. This CDR3 comprises 13 residues. Germline assignment: CDR1 GTSNPN and CDR2 SVGIG (reference sequence). The CDR3 DNA reads as TGTGCCTGGAGTCTTGGACAGCAGTACGAGCAGTACTTC. This gives the protein CAWSLGQQYEQYF.

The chain couples TRBV7-9 to TRBJ2-7; 12 bases fit TRBD2. J was trimmed by 0 bases and V by 5 bases; bases with no gene match: 11. Germline CDR1 reads SEHNR; CDR2 reads FQNEAQ (reference sequence). The CDR3 is 18 amino acids. The CDR3 spells CASSHPGLAGGSSYEQYF. CDR3 nucleotide sequence: TGTGCCAGCAGCCACCCGGGACTAGCGGGTGGTAGCTCCTACGAGCAGTACTTC.

V gene TRBV7-2 combines with J gene TRBJ2-7, with 14 positions matching TRBD2. V was clipped by 2 bases and J by 4 bases; unmatched bases: 7. The V gene's germline CDR1 is SGHTA and CDR2 FQGNSA. This CDR3 is 17 amino acids long. The CDR3 region is CASSLIGTSGSKYEQYF. The CDR3 nucleotides read TGTGCCAGCAGCTTAATAGGGACTAGCGGGAGTAAATACGAGCAGTACTTC.

J is TRBJ2-7 and V is TRBV11-2, with 7 bases identical to TRBD1. CDR3 size: 17 residues. CDR1 and CDR2 from the germline V gene are SGHAT and FQNNGV. With V trimmed by 8 bases and J by 4 bases, 20 bases remained unmatched. The CDR3 sequence: CASGHMTGPRFAYEQYF. The DNA of the CDR3 is TGTGCCAGCGGACATATGACAGGGCCCCGGTTTGCATACGAGCAGTACTTC.

This clone was seen more than once but under ten times. The J gene is TRBJ1-5, the V gene TRBV15, with a weak D call TRBD1 (5 bases). CDR1 and CDR2 (germline): LNHNV, YYDKDF (reference sequence). Between the trimmed V and J ends, which lost 1 base and 6 bases, there was a span of 13 bases. The CDR3 loop spans 15 amino acids. The CDR3 loop reads CATSRGRAQGQPQHF. The CDR3 coding sequence is TGTGCCACCAGCAGAGGCAGGGCCCAGGGTCAGCCCCAGCATTTT.

This chain links TRBV5-1 with TRBJ2-5, with a weak D call TRBD1 (5 bases). The germline V gene has CDR1 SGHRS and CDR2 YFSETQ. Trimming removed 0 bases at V and 4 bases at J, with 10 bases between. This CDR3 region has 14 residues. DNA of the CDR3: TGCGCCAGCAGCTTGGCCCCCCAGGGAGAGACCCAGTACTTC. It codes for CASSLAPQGETQYF. The full variable domain, with the rest looked up from reference TRBV5-1 and TRBJ2-5, is KAGVTQTPRYLIKTRGQQVTLSCSPISGHRSVSWYQQTPGQGLQFLFEYFSETQRNKGNFPGRFSGRQFSNSRSEMNVSTLELGDSALYLCASSLAPQGETQYFGPGTRLLVL.

This clone occurred a few times. The chain has TRBV18 and TRBJ2-7; D is ambiguous. V lost 3 bases and J lost 4, with 7 bases in between. This CDR3 contains 12 residues. Germline assignment: CDR1 KGHSH and CDR2 LQKENI. CDR3 residues: CASSPKRYEQYF. Written as DNA, the CDR3 is TGTGCCAGCTCACCCAAGAGGTACGAGCAGTACTTC.